The subject of this entry is one T cell receptor (beta chain). This sample stems from a study of blood T cell repertoires in COVID-19. Study-wide background: Acute-phase and convalescent COVID-19 samples originated in the United States, Italy and Spain.

Per the original methods: Estimation of nucleated cell counts was performed using reference gene primer amplification. TCRdb keeps only in-frame clones here, not all; method: immunoSEQ multiplex PCR. V, J and clone size derive from that table, while D and trimming were established from the DNA sequence. This sample has fewer than 250,000 clones, with roughly 80% found just once. The length of the CDR3 is 15 residues. Germline V gene lookup returns CDR1 SGHRS and CDR2 YFSETQ. Trimming removed 3 bases at V and 0 bases at J, with 11 bases between. The sample taken for sequencing was peripheral blood. The clonotype comes from a woman aged 45 to 65 with acute or convalescent COVID-19. V is TRBV5-1 and J is TRBJ2-3; no definite D call. This chain's CDR3 is CASSYSSSSTDTQYF. The CDR3 nucleotides read TGCGCCAGCAGCTACTCAAGTTCTAGCACAGATACGCAGTATTTT.